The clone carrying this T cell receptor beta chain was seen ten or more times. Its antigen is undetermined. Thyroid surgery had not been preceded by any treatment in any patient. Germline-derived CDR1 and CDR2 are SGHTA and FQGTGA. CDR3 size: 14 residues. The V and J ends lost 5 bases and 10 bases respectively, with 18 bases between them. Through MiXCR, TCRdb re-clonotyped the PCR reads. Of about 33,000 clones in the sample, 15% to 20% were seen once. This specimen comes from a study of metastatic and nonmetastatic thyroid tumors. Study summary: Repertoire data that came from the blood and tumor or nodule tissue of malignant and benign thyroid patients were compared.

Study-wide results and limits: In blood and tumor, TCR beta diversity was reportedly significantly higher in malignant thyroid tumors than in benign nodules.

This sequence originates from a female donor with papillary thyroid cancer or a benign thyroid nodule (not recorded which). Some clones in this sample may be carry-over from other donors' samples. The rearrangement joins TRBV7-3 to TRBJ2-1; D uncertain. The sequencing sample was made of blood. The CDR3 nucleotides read TGTGCCAGCAGCCTCCAACCGTTCGTGGGGGAGCAGTTCTTC. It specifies CASSLQPFVGEQFF.